The 26 T cell receptor beta chains below all came from one sample that was sequenced in a study of Ad26.COV2.S vaccination and SARS-CoV-2 variants. Method: immunoSEQ multiplex PCR; TCRdb's copy keeps in-frame clones and lacks some. The sample holds some 520,000 clones; about 83% are singletons and the top ten take roughly 13%. Treatment indicated: some 19 received Ad26.COV2.S at low or high dose, single or two shots; 5 received placebo; per-sample allocation not given. Collection of the samples took place on day 63 after the first injection of vaccine or placebo. The sample in question was peripheral blood, obtained in a trial of Ad26.COV2.S vaccine versus placebo. All receptors come from a person aged 18 to 65 who received the Ad26.COV2.S COVID-19 vaccine or a placebo.

CDR3 DNA: TGTGCCTGGAGTGTACAGGCGGACTATGGCTACACCTTC. Translating gives CAWSVQADYGYTF. The chain recombines TRBV30 with TRBJ1-2; possibly TRBD1 for D (5 bases). Germline-derived CDR1 and CDR2 are GTSNPN and SVGIG (reference sequence). The CDR3 loop spans 13 amino acids. Trimming took off 0 bases at V and 3 bases at J, with 8 bases between the two ends.

The genes are TRBV7-9 and TRBJ2-1, with D hard to call. Germline CDR1 SEHNR, CDR2 FQNEAQ (reference sequence). V lost 5 bases and J 0 bases, leaving 14 bases between the germline ends. The CDR3 is made up of 16 amino acids. In nucleotides, the CDR3 is TGTGCCAGCAGCCCACGGACCCCGAGCTCCTACAATGAGCAGTTCTTC. This sequence encodes CASSPRTPSSYNEQFF. Complete variable domain (other parts from reference TRBV7-9 and TRBJ2-1): DTGVSQNPRHKITKRGQNVTFRCDPISEHNRLYWYRQTLGQGPEFLTYFQNEAQLEKSRLLSDRFSAERPKGSFSTLEIQRTEQGDSAMYLCASSPRTPSSYNEQFFGPGTRLTVL.

This clone was recorded only once. V usage is TRBV5-1 and J usage is TRBJ2-5; no reliable D call. V gave up 0 bases and J gave up 2 bases, with 8 bases separating them. Germline V gives CDR1 SGHRS, CDR2 YFSETQ. The CDR3 spans 14 residues. CDR3 sequence reads: CASSLEGAQETQYF. CDR3 in DNA: TGCGCCAGCAGCTTGGAAGGCGCTCAAGAGACCCAGTACTTC.

The gene calls are TRBV29-1 and TRBJ1-3, with D tentatively TRBD1 (5 bases). Germline values: CDR1 SQVTM, CDR2 ANQGSEA. V lost 4 bases and J lost 0, with 10 bases in between. The CDR3 has 14 amino acids. As DNA, the CDR3 is TGCAGCGTTGCGGGGGGGAACTCTGGAAACACCATATATTTT. It encodes CSVAGGNSGNTIYF.

V usage is TRBV11-2 and J usage is TRBJ2-7; the D is unclear. Germline CDR1 SGHAT, CDR2 FQNNGV. The CDR3 is 13 amino acids. Trimming shortened V by 5 bases and J by 2 bases, and 10 bases separated the two germline ends. The CDR3 is CASSNGPTYEQYF. CDR3 DNA: TGTGCCAGCAGCAACGGGCCGACCTACGAGCAGTACTTC.

This chain links TRBV14 with TRBJ1-5, with D possibly matching TRBD1 (6 bases). The V and J ends lost 4 bases and 2 bases respectively, with 18 bases between them. The CDR3 is made up of 17 amino acids. Germline loops: CDR1 SGHDN, CDR2 FVKESK. CDR3 loop: CASSRKQGDLGNQPQHF. The CDR3 region has the DNA TGTGCCAGCAGCCGGAAACAGGGCGACTTGGGCAATCAGCCCCAGCATTTT.

This clone was observed a single time. This rearrangement joins TRBV23-1 to TRBJ2-7; 13 nucleotides align to TRBD2. TRBV23-1 is labeled an ORF, and its function is uncertain. The CDR3 is 16 amino acids. Trimming cost V 2 bases and J 3 bases; bases outside gene matches: 4. The CDR3 here is CASSQNRTSGGYEQYF. The CDR3 DNA sequence: TGCGCCAGCAGTCAAAACAGGACTAGCGGGGGCTACGAGCAGTACTTC.

This chain connects TRBV7-9 to TRBJ2-1, with TRBD1 matching 7 bases. Losses at the gene ends were 3 bases for V and 7 bases for J; bases not matched to a gene: 9. The CDR3 consists of 15 residues. Looked up from germline, CDR1 is SEHNR and CDR2 is FQNEAQ (reference sequence). The CDR3: CASSFLGQSSNEQFF. In DNA form, the CDR3 reads TGTGCCAGCAGCTTCTTGGGACAGAGCTCGAATGAGCAGTTCTTC. The variable domain in full, with the rest retrieved from reference TRBV7-9 and TRBJ2-1, is DTGVSQNPRHKITKRGQNVTFRCDPISEHNRLYWYRQTLGQGPEFLTYFQNEAQLEKSRLLSDRFSAERPKGSFSTLEIQRTEQGDSAMYLCASSFLGQSSNEQFFGPGTRLTVL.

This clone was counted once. V gene TRBV29-1 combines with J gene TRBJ2-5; TRBD2 matches 13 bases. With 6 bases clipped from V and 1 base from J, the junction kept 5 bases outside the gene matches. The germline gives CDR1 SQVTM, CDR2 ANQGSEA. This CDR3 is built from 15 residues. The CDR3 reads CSVVGTSGTQETQYF. DNA for the CDR3: TGCAGCGTGGTAGGGACTAGCGGGACCCAAGAGACCCAGTACTTC.

The gene calls are TRBV2 and TRBJ2-3; TRBD2 matches 8 bases. Germline assignment: CDR1 SNHLY and CDR2 FYNNEI. The trim removed 4 bases at V and 2 bases at J, leaving 5 bases unmatched. The CDR3 sequence is 15 residues long. This CDR3 reads CASSGAGVPTDTQYF. Here the CDR3 DNA reads TGTGCCAGCAGTGGAGCGGGAGTCCCCACAGATACGCAGTATTTT.

V gene TRBV5-1 combines with J gene TRBJ2-1; 7 bases match TRBD2. The trim removed 0 bases at V and 6 bases at J, leaving 9 bases unmatched. The CDR3 extends over 16 amino acids. Germline-derived CDR1 and CDR2 are SGHRS and YFSETQ. The CDR3 reads CASSLAVQRGFNEQFF. Written as DNA, the CDR3 is TGCGCCAGCAGCTTGGCGGTACAGCGGGGATTCAATGAGCAGTTCTTC.

This clone was counted a single time. The gene calls are TRBV3-1 (or the pseudogene TRBV3-2) and TRBJ2-5; the match to TRBD2 covers 9 bases. Germline-derived CDR1 and CDR2 are LGHDT and YNNKEL (reference sequence). V was pared by 4 bases and J by 5 bases, with 5 bases of the junction left unmatched. There are 14 residues in the CDR3. CDR3 DNA sequence: TGTGCCAGCAGCCCGGCGGGAGGGCGGGAGACCCAGTACTTC. It specifies CASSPAGGRETQYF.

The chain links TRBV12-3 or TRBV12-4 to TRBJ2-3; 8 bases line up with TRBD2. The CDR3 contains 13 residues. Unmatched junction bases numbered 7, after V lost 8 bases and J lost 6 bases. CDR3 sequence: CASRRTSLDTQYF. CDR3 DNA: TGTGCCAGCCGCAGGACTAGCCTGGATACGCAGTATTTT.

On this clone itself: This sample includes further DNA sequences coding for the same CDR3. The chain uses TRBV15 and TRBJ1-1, with D hard to call. Germline CDR1 and CDR2: LNHNV and YYDKDF (reference sequence). V lost 3 bases, J lost 7 bases, and 9 bases lay in between. The CDR3 runs 12 residues. CDR3 nucleotides: TGTGCCACCAGCAGGGTCGAAGGTGAAGCTTTCTTT. Its protein is CATSRVEGEAFF.

The J gene is TRBJ1-4, the V gene TRBV15; D not certain. V was trimmed by 2 bases and J by 7 bases, leaving 11 bases between them. This CDR3 contains 14 residues. CDR1 is LNHNV, CDR2 YYDKDF, per germline (reference sequence). The CDR3 sequence is CATSRQREGEKLFF. CDR3 nucleotide sequence: TGTGCCACCAGCAGACAGAGGGAAGGTGAAAAACTGTTTTTT. The whole variable domain, filled in from reference TRBV15 and TRBJ1-4, reads DAMVIQNPRYQVTQFGKPVTLSCSQTLNHNVMYWYQQKSSQAPKLLFHYYDKDFNNEADTPDNFQSRRPNTSFCFLDIRSPGLGDTAMYLCATSRQREGEKLFFGSGTQLSVL.

The chain has TRBV25-1 and TRBJ1-6, with 7 nucleotides matching TRBD1. V lost 7 bases and J lost 7; bases outside the gene matches: 4. This CDR3 contains 13 residues. CDR1 and CDR2 (germline): MGHDK, SYGVNS. This CDR3 is CASKMGQNSPLHF. In DNA form, the CDR3 reads TGTGCCAGCAAGATGGGACAGAATTCACCCCTCCACTTT.

The chain carries TRBV7-2 and TRBJ1-1; 8 positions agree with TRBD1. The germline V gene encodes CDR1 SGHTA and CDR2 FQGNSA. This CDR3 is 14 amino acids long. Unmatched junction bases numbered 4, after V lost 2 bases and J lost 5 bases. CDR3 sequence: CASSLPQGATEAFF. The CDR3 nucleotides are TGTGCCAGCAGCTTACCCCAGGGGGCGACTGAAGCTTTCTTT.

This clone was counted only a few times. The chain links TRBV7-3 to TRBJ2-3, with 10 nucleotides matching TRBD1. The germline gives CDR1 SGHTA, CDR2 FQGTGA. The CDR3 loop spans 15 amino acids. Trimming cost V 4 bases and J 1 base; bases outside gene matches: 2. The CDR3 DNA follows: TGTGCCAGCAGCTCGGGGACAGGGGGCACAGATACGCAGTATTTT. Its translation is CASSSGTGGTDTQYF.

The chain couples TRBV12-3 or TRBV12-4 to TRBJ2-3; tentatively, D is TRBD1 (5 bases). The CDR3 extends over 13 amino acids. The ends were cut back, 2 bases at V and 8 bases at J, with 11 bases in the middle. The CDR3 DNA follows: TGTGCCAGCAGTTTAAAGTTTGGGGCTACGCAGTATTTT. This codes for CASSLKFGATQYF.

J is TRBJ2-5 and V is TRBV5-1; D gene ambiguous. This CDR3 comprises 15 residues. V dropped 1 base and J dropped 3 bases, with 13 bases sitting between them. Germline V gives CDR1 SGHRS, CDR2 YFSETQ. This chain's CDR3 is CASSLQGSPKETQYF. The CDR3 DNA reads as TGCGCCAGCAGCTTGCAAGGTTCTCCGAAAGAGACCCAGTACTTC.

The rearrangement uses TRBV29-1 and TRBJ2-7; D is perhaps TRBD1 (5 bases). The V gene lost 1 base and the J gene lost 2 bases, with 9 bases spanning the gap. Germline CDR1 and CDR2: SQVTM and ANQGSEA. The CDR3 is 13 residues long. As DNA, the CDR3 is TGCAGCGTTGAAGGCAGGGCAACCTACGAGCAGTACTTC. It translates to CSVEGRATYEQYF.

A single count supports this clone. The chain is built from TRBV7-9 and TRBJ2-3, with D possibly called TRBD1 or TRBD2 (5 bases each). The V end lost 1 base, the J end lost 10 bases, and 9 bases lay between the germline ends. This CDR3 comprises 12 residues. Germline CDR1 and CDR2: SEHNR and FQNEAQ (reference sequence). The CDR3 DNA follows: TGTGCCAGCAGCTTAGGGGACCGTTCGCAGTATTTT. It codes for CASSLGDRSQYF. Full variable domain (rest looked up from reference TRBV7-9 and TRBJ2-3): DTGVSQNPRHKITKRGQNVTFRCDPISEHNRLYWYRQTLGQGPEFLTYFQNEAQLEKSRLLSDRFSAERPKGSFSTLEIQRTEQGDSAMYLCASSLGDRSQYFGPGTRLTVL.

This chain links TRBV2 with TRBJ2-7; 9 positions agree with TRBD2. The CDR3 consists of 16 residues. CDR1 is SNHLY and CDR2 is FYNNEI in the germline V gene. Losses at the gene ends were 2 bases for V and 4 bases for J; bases not matched to a gene: 9. The CDR3 DNA reads TGTGCCAGCAGTGAACCGGGGGGACTAGCCAGGTACGAGCAGTACTTC. Translated: CASSEPGGLARYEQYF.

This chain joins TRBV9 and TRBJ2-1; either TRBD1 or TRBD2 may supply D (5 bases each). The CDR3 covers 15 residues. In germline, CDR1 is SGDLS, CDR2 YYNGEE. Between the trimmed V and J ends, which lost 3 bases and 0 bases, there was a span of 10 bases. The CDR3 loop reads CASSGDGPSYNEQFF. The CDR3 DNA sequence: TGTGCCAGCAGCGGGGACGGTCCCTCCTACAATGAGCAGTTCTTC.

This chain links TRBV20-1 with TRBJ2-1, with D hard to call. The CDR3 consists of 14 residues. Between the trimmed V and J ends, which lost 3 bases and 7 bases, there was a span of 16 bases. CDR1 and CDR2 (germline): DFQATT, SNEGSKA (reference sequence). The CDR3, as DNA: TGCAGTGCTAGTCCCGTTTTGATTGGAAATGAGCAGTTCTTC. Amino acids: CSASPVLIGNEQFF.

This sequence joins TRBV18 and TRBJ1-5; D perhaps matches TRBD1 (6 bases). The CDR3 is 14 amino acids. Germline CDR1 is KGHSH and CDR2 is LQKENI. Between the trimmed V and J ends, which lost 2 bases and 4 bases, there was a span of 9 bases. The CDR3 sequence: CASSPGQQNQPQHF. CDR3 DNA: TGTGCCAGCTCACCAGGACAGCAAAATCAGCCCCAGCATTTT.